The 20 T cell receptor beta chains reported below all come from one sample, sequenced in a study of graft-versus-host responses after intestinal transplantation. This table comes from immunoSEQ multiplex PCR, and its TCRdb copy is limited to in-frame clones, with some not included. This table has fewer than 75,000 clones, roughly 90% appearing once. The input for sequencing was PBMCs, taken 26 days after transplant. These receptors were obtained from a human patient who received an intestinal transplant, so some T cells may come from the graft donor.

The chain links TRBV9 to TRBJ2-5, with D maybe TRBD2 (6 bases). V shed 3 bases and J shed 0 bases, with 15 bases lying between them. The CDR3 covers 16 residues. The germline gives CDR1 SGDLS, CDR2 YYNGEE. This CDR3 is CASSGRDGLDQETQYF. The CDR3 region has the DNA TGTGCCAGCAGCGGGCGGGACGGACTTGACCAAGAGACCCAGTACTTC. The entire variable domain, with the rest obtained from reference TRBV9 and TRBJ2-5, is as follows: DSGVTQTPKHLITATGQRVTLRCSPRSGDLSVYWYQQSLDQGLQFLIQYYNGEERAKGNILERFSAQQFPDLHSELNLSSLELGDSALYFCASSGRDGLDQETQYFGPGTRLLVL.

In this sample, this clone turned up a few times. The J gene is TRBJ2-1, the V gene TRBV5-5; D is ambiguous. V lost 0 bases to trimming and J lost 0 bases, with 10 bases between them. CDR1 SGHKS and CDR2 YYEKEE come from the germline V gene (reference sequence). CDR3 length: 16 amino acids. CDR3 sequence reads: CASSLDPASSYNEQFF. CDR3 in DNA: TGTGCCAGCAGCTTGGACCCTGCTAGCTCCTACAATGAGCAGTTCTTC.

Written as DNA, the CDR3 is TGTGCCAGCAGTTACGGGAGGGGGGGCTACAATGAGCAGTTCTTC. This gives the protein CASSYGRGGYNEQFF. The chain recombines TRBV6-5 with TRBJ2-1, with D possibly TRBD2 on 7 matching bases. Germline V CDR1 and CDR2: MNHEY, SVGAGI. V was cut by 2 bases and J by 3 bases, with 11 bases left in between. The CDR3 consists of 15 residues.

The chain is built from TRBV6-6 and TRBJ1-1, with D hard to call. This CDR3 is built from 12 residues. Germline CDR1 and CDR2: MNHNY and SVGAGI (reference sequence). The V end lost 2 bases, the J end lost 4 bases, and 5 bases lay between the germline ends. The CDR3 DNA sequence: TGTGCCAGCAGTTACCTCTCCACTGAAGCTTTCTTT. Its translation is CASSYLSTEAFF.

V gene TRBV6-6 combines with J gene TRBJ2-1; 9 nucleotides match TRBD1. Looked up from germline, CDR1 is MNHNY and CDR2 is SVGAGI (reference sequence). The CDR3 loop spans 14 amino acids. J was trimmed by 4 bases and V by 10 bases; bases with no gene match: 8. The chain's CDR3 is CATTTGTGYNEQFF. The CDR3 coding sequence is TGTGCCACGACAACCGGGACAGGGTACAATGAGCAGTTCTTC.

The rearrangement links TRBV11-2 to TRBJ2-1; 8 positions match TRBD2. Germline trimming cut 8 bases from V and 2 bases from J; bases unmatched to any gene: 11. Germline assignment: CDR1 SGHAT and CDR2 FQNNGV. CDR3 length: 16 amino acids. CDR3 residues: CASGGSGGVTYNEQFF. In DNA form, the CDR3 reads TGTGCCAGCGGGGGGAGCGGGGGAGTTACCTACAATGAGCAGTTCTTC.

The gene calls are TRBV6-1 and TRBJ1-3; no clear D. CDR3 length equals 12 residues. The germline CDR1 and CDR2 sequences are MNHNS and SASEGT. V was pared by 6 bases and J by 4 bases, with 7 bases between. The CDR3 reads CASSRGGNTIYF. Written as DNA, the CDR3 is TGTGCCAGCAGCCGTGGCGGAAACACCATATATTTT.

Written as DNA, the CDR3 is TGTGCCTGGAGCGGAAGGGAGGTCTACAATGAGCAGTTCTTC. Its translation: CAWSGREVYNEQFF. V is TRBV30 and J is TRBJ2-1; possibly TRBD2 for D (6 bases). The CDR3 is 14 residues long. CDR1 is GTSNPN and CDR2 is SVGIG in the germline V gene (reference sequence). V shed 3 bases and J shed 3 bases, with 12 bases lying between them. Looking up the rest from reference TRBV30 and TRBJ2-1 gives the full variable domain: SQTIHQWPATLVQPVGSPLSLECTVEGTSNPNLYWYRQAAGRGLQLLFYSVGIGQISSEVPQNLSASRPQDRQFILSSKKLLLSDSGFYLCAWSGREVYNEQFFGPGTRLTVL.

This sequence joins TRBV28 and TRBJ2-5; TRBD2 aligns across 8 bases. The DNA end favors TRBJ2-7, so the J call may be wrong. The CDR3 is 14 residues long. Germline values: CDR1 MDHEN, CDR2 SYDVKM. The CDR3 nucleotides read TGTGCCAGCATGGGAGCGGGAGTACCCTACGAGCAGTACTTC. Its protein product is CASMGAGVPYEQYF.

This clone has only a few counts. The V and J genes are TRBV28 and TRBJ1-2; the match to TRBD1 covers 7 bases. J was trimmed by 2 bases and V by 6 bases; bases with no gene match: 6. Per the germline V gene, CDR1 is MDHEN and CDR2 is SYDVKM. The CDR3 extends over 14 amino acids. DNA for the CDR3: TGTGCCAGCAGCGGGACAGAACCCAACTATGGCTACACCTTC. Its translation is CASSGTEPNYGYTF.

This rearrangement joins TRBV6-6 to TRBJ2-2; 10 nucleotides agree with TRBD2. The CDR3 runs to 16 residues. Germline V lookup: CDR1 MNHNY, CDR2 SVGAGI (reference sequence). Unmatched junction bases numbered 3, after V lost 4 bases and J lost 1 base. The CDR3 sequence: CASSLGLAENTGELFF. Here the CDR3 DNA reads TGTGCCAGCAGTTTAGGACTAGCGGAGAACACCGGGGAGCTGTTTTTT.

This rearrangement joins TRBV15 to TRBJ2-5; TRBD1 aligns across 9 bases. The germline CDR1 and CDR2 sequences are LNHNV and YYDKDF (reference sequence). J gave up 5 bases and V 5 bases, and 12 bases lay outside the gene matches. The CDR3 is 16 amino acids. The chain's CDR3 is CATSGSRDRAGETQYF. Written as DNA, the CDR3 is TGTGCCACCAGCGGTAGCCGGGACAGGGCGGGGGAGACCCAGTACTTC. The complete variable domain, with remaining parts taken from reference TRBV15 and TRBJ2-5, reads DAMVIQNPRYQVTQFGKPVTLSCSQTLNHNVMYWYQQKSSQAPKLLFHYYDKDFNNEADTPDNFQSRRPNTSFCFLDIRSPGLGDTAMYLCATSGSRDRAGETQYFGPGTRLLVL.

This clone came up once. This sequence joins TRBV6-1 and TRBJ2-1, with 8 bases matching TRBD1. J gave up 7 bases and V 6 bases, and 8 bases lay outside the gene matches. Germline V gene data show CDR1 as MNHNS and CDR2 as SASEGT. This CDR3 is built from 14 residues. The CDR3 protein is CASRPGTGVNEQFF. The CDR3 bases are TGTGCCAGCAGACCCGGGACAGGTGTAAATGAGCAGTTCTTC.

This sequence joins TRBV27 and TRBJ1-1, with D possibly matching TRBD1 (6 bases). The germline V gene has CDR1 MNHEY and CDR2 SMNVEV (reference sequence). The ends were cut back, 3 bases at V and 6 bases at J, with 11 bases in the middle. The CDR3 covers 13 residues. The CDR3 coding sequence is TGTGCCAGCAGTTTGGGGGCGGGGGCTGAAGCTTTCTTT. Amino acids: CASSLGAGAEAFF.

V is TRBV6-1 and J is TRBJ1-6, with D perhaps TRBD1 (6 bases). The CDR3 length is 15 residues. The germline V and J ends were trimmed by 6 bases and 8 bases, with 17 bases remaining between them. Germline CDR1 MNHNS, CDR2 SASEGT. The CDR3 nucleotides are TGTGCCAGCAGCCACAGGGAGTTCATAGATTCACCCCTCCACTTT. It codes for CASSHREFIDSPLHF.

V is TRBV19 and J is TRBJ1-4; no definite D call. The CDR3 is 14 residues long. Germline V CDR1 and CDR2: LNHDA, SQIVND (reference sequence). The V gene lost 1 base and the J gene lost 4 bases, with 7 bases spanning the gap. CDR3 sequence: CASSIALYNEKLFF. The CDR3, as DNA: TGTGCCAGTAGTATAGCCCTCTATAATGAAAAACTGTTTTTT.

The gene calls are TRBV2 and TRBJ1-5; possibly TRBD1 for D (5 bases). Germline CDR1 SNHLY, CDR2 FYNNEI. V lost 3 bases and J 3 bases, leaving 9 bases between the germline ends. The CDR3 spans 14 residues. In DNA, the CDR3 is TGTGCCAGCAGTGAGGGGCCACTCAATCAGCCCCAGCATTTT. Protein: CASSEGPLNQPQHF.

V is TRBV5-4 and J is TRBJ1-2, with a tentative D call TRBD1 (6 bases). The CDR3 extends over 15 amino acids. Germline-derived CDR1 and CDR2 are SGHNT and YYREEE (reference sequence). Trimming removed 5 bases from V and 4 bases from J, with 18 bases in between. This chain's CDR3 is CASSPRQEGIYGYTF. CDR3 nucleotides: TGTGCCAGCAGTCCCCGACAGGAAGGGATCTATGGCTACACCTTC.

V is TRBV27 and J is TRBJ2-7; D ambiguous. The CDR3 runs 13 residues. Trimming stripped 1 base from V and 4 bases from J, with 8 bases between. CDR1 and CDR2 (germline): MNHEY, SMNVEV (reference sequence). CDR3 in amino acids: CASSLFPGYEQYF. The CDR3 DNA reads TGTGCCAGCAGTTTATTCCCAGGATACGAGCAGTACTTC.

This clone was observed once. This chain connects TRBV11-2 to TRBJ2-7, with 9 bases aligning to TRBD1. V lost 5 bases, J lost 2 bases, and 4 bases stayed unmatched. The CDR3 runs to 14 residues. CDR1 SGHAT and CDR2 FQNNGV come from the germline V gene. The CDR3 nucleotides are TGTGCCAGCAGCACTAGACAGGGGGCCTACGAGCAGTACTTC. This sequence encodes CASSTRQGAYEQYF.